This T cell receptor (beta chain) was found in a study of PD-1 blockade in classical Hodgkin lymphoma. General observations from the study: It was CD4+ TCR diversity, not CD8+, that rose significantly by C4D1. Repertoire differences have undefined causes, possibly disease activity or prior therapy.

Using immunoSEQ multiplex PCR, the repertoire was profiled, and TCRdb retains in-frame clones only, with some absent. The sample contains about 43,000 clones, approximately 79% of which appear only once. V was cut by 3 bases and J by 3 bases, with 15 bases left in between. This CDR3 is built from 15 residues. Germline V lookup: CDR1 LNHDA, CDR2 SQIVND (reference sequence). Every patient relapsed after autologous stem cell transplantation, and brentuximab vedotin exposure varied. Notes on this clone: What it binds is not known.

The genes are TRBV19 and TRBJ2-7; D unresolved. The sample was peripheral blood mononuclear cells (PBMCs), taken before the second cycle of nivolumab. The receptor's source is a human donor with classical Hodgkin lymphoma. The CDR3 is CASSMRWAKRYEQYF. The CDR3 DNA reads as TGTGCCAGTAGTATGAGGTGGGCGAAGCGCTACGAGCAGTACTTC. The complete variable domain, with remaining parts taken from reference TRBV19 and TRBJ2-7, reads DGGITQSPKYLFRKEGQNVTLSCEQNLNHDAMYWYRQDPGQGLRLIYYSQIVNDFQKGDIAEGYSVSREKKESFPLTVTSAQKNPTAFYLCASSMRWAKRYEQYFGPGTRLTVT.